These 13 T cell receptor beta chains came from one sample sequenced in a study of cytomegalovirus exposure and HLA in healthy donors. Both 60 Vbeta primers and 13 Jbeta primers went into the PCR. Libraries were prepared by immunoSEQ multiplex PCR; TCRdb keeps only in-frame clonotypes and omits some of them. The table lists just under 80,000 clones. What was sequenced was PBMCs. These receptors were collected from a man aged 18 to 29 in good health and CMV-seropositive.

V is TRBV19 and J is TRBJ1-1; D is perhaps TRBD1 (6 bases). CDR3 length: 15 amino acids. V lost 7 bases and J 1 base, leaving 16 bases between the germline ends. Germline lookup yields CDR1 LNHDA and CDR2 SQIVND (reference sequence). CDR3 sequence: CASIPRRGGNTEAFF. CDR3 in DNA: TGTGCCAGTATCCCCCGGAGAGGGGGGAACACTGAAGCTTTCTTT.

The chain recombines TRBV27 with TRBJ1-2, with D perhaps matching TRBD1 (5 bases). The CDR3 runs 14 residues. CDR1 is MNHEY and CDR2 is SMNVEV in the germline V gene (reference sequence). Trimming shortened V by 4 bases and J by 7 bases, and 16 bases separated the two germline ends. The CDR3 DNA sequence: TGTGCCAGCAGTTCGGGGACGGGGGTGGGTGGCTACACCTTC. Its protein product is CASSSGTGVGGYTF.

In regard to this clone: The junction differs from germline at one of its ends, possibly a read error. The chain carries TRBV11-1 and TRBJ2-1; a possible D gene is TRBD2 (5 bases). The CDR3 sequence is 15 residues long. CDR1 and CDR2 from the germline V gene are SGHAT and FQDESV (reference sequence). CDR3 in DNA: TGTGCCAGCAGCACTAGACTAAGCTCCGACAATGAGCAGTTCTTC. It is translated as CASSTRLSSDNEQFF.

This chain joins TRBV19 and TRBJ2-3; D not resolved. The ends were cut back, 6 bases at V and 5 bases at J, with 12 bases in the middle. Germline CDR1 LNHDA, CDR2 SQIVND (reference sequence). The CDR3 runs to 13 residues. CDR3 in amino acids: CASSPSLRDTQYF. CDR3 DNA: TGTGCCAGTAGCCCCTCACTTAGAGATACGCAGTATTTT.

The chain uses TRBV5-6 and TRBJ2-5, with D uncertain. The V end lost 2 bases, the J end lost 5 bases, and 4 bases lay between the germline ends. The germline V gene encodes CDR1 SGHDT and CDR2 YYEEEE. There are 11 residues in the CDR3. In DNA form, the CDR3 reads TGTGCCAGCAGCTTCCTTGAGACCCAGTACTTC. This codes for CASSFLETQYF.

The V gene is TRBV19, the J gene TRBJ1-1, with TRBD1 matching over 7 bases. The CDR3 covers 14 residues. The germline CDR1 and CDR2 sequences are LNHDA and SQIVND (reference sequence). The V and J ends lost 5 bases and 10 bases, in that order; junction bases with no gene match: 13. The DNA for the CDR3 is TGTGCCAGTAGTCCCCCCCCAGGGACAGTATCAGCTTTCTTT. As protein: CASSPPPGTVSAFF.

The chain is built from TRBV14 and TRBJ2-1; TRBD1 matches at 9 bases. This CDR3 spans 15 amino acids. CDR1 and CDR2 from the germline V gene are SGHDN and FVKESK. The J segment lost 4 bases and the V segment lost 1 base, leaving 2 bases of the junction unmatched. CDR3 nucleotide sequence: TGTGCCAGCAGCCAAGGCGGGACAGGGTACAATGAGCAGTTCTTC. Its protein product is CASSQGGTGYNEQFF.

The V gene is TRBV19, the J gene TRBJ2-7; no reliable D call. CDR3 size: 15 residues. The ends were cut back, 3 bases at V and 0 bases at J, with 12 bases in the middle. Per the germline V gene, CDR1 is LNHDA and CDR2 is SQIVND (reference sequence). CDR3 in DNA: TGTGCCAGTAGTATGCGCCAGGATAGCTCCTACGAGCAGTACTTC. Translating it yields CASSMRQDSSYEQYF.

The J gene is TRBJ1-2, the V gene TRBV6-5; maybe TRBD1 (6 bases). With 0 bases removed from V and 7 bases from J, the gap between germline ends came to 15 bases. The germline V gene encodes CDR1 MNHEY and CDR2 SVGAGI. The CDR3 runs to 15 residues. CDR3 loop: CASSYSGRGGGGYTF. In nucleotides, the CDR3 is TGTGCCAGCAGTTACTCGGGCAGGGGCGGAGGTGGCTACACCTTC.

The rearrangement uses TRBV7-2 and TRBJ2-1; tentatively, D is TRBD1 (6 bases). Germline V lookup: CDR1 SGHTA, CDR2 FQGNSA. V was pared by 4 bases and J by 7 bases, with 17 bases between. This CDR3 spans 15 amino acids. This CDR3 reads CASSYVGQPENEQFF. In nucleotides, the CDR3 is TGTGCCAGCAGCTACGTTGGACAGCCCGAGAATGAGCAGTTCTTC.

The chain couples TRBV11-2 to TRBJ1-1; no clear D gene. The CDR3 spans 13 residues. Looked up from germline, CDR1 is SGHAT and CDR2 is FQNNGV. Trimming shortened V by 1 base and J by 1 base, and 4 bases separated the two germline ends. This CDR3 is CASSLGGNTEAFF. As DNA, the CDR3 is TGTGCCAGCAGCTTAGGAGGGAACACTGAAGCTTTCTTT.

This sequence joins TRBV28 and TRBJ1-2; perhaps TRBD1 as D (6 bases). Germline V lookup: CDR1 MDHEN, CDR2 SYDVKM. Trimming shortened V by 2 bases and J by 4 bases, and 17 bases separated the two germline ends. The CDR3 runs to 16 residues. CDR3 nucleotide sequence: TGTGCCAGCAGTTTAGGGGAGGGGGACCGTGGCTATGGCTACACCTTC. The encoded protein is CASSLGEGDRGYGYTF.

V is TRBV5-8 and J is TRBJ2-1; 8 bases fit TRBD1. Germline V CDR1 and CDR2: SGHTS, YDEGEE. The J segment lost 2 bases and the V segment lost 4 bases, leaving 8 bases of the junction unmatched. This CDR3 is 16 amino acids long. In DNA, the CDR3 is TGTGCCAGCAGCACCCGACAGGGGAGGCCCTACAATGAGCAGTTCTTC. As protein: CASSTRQGRPYNEQFF.